This record covers a single T cell receptor (beta chain). Trimming pared 10 bases from V and 0 bases from J, leaving 7 bases between. Looked up from germline, CDR1 is LNHDA and CDR2 is SQIVND (reference sequence). The CDR3 has 12 amino acids. This specimen belongs to a study of blood T cell repertoires in COVID-19. Study background: The analysed material was cDNA or gDNA that came from T cells, B-cell-depleted T cells, or PBMCs.

Study processing details: From reference gene primer amplification, estimates of nucleated cell counts were derived. Profiled with immunoSEQ multiplex PCR; TCRdb holds only in-frame clones, not every one. From that table come the V and J calls and clone size; the DNA was used to work out D and trimming. Of tens of thousands of clones in the sample, roughly 76% are singletons; the top ten hold 20%. Source material: peripheral blood. The chain combines TRBV19 with TRBJ2-1; maybe TRBD2 (5 bases). The receptor comes from a woman aged 70 to 79 with acute or convalescent COVID-19. The chain's CDR3 is CATGSSYNEQFF. DNA of the CDR3: TGTGCCACGGGAAGCTCCTACAATGAGCAGTTCTTC.